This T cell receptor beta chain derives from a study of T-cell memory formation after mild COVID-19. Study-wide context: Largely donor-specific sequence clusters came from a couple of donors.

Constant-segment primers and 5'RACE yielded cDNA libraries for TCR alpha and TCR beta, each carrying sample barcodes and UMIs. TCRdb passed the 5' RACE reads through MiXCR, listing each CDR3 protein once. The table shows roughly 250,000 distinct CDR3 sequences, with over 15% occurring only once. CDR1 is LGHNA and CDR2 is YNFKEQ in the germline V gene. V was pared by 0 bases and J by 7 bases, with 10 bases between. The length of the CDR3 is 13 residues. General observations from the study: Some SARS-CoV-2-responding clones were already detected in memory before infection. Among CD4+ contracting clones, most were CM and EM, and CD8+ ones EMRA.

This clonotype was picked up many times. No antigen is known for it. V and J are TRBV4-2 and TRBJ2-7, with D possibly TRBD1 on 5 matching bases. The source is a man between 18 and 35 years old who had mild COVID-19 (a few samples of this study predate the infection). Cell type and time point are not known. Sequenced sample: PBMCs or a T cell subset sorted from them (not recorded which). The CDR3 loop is CASSQEWGWEQYV. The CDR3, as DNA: TGTGCCAGCAGCCAAGAGTGGGGCTGGGAGCAGTACGTC.